There are a few counts of the clone carrying this TCR beta chain. Its matching antigen is unknown. The source of the sample is a study of T-cell reconstitution after alpha-beta-depleted transplantation in children. Findings and caveats of the study: Surviving recipient T cells and thymic progenitors underlay high day-60 TCRbeta diversity in some patients. Reports say that about two months after transplant, the alpha-beta T cells came out of several hundred graft clones that had expanded.

Unique molecular identifiers were built into the TCRbeta library. TCRdb independently ran MiXCR on the PCR reads; one entry per CDR3 protein. The sample lists 540,000 or so distinct CDR3 sequences, under 25% seen once, with around an eighth in the top ten. Sequencing was performed on PBMCs, mostly from graft donor cells, taken 360 days after TCRalphabeta/CD19-depleted stem cell transplant. The clonotype comes from a boy less than two years old who had a stem cell transplant for acute myeloid leukemia, so the T cells may come from the graft donor.

The CDR3 region is CSAPPGQGTHEQYF. DNA of the CDR3: TGCAGTGCCCCGCCGGGACAGGGAACCCACGAGCAGTACTTC. The V gene is TRBV20-1, the J gene TRBJ2-7, with 9 positions matching TRBD1. The CDR3 is 14 residues long. V trimming: 6 bases; J trimming: 5 bases; junction bases outside the gene matches: 11. Germline CDR1 reads DFQATT; CDR2 reads SNEGSKA (reference sequence).